This record concerns one T cell receptor beta chain sequence. What this receptor recognizes is not known. No qualities accompany the bases; no much larger clone lies one base away. The immunoSEQ Assay, a bias-controlled multiplex PCR, was used to amplify TCRbeta CDR3 regions from genomic DNA. The original methods were these. The number of nucleated cells in each sample was estimated by amplification of reference gene primers within the assay. To quantify the absolute abundance of each unique TCRbeta CDR3 rearrangement, sequence reads were collapsed and filtered. Productive Simpson clonality was computed per sample as the square root of Simpson's diversity index over productive rearrangements. TCRdb holds this immuneACCESS table with in-frame rearrangements only. Some clones are missing; in checked studies, unresolved V genes explain under half, and the rest has no known cause. V, J and clone size were drawn from that table, and D and trimming were deduced from the DNA. Recorded for this sample are about 71,000 clones; approximately 90% of them occurred a single time. Roughly 2% of the sample is in the top ten clones.

This entry comes from a study of blood T cell repertoires in COVID-19 (dated by TCRdb to 2018 to 2020). At the level of the whole study: Samples from collaborators originated in the United States, Italy and Spain and spanned both the acute and convalescent phases of COVID-19. Samples were obtained from the ongoing ImmuneRACE study (first 160 participants) and from over 1,000 subjects provided by 6 global collaborators. The repertoires were released in a freely available public database meant as a resource for research on the immune response to SARS-CoV-2. The prospective study material was composed of cDNA or gDNA derived from T cells, B-cell-depleted T cells, or PBMCs. A de-identified subject ID, COVID-19 status, age in years and sex were almost always included in the sample metadata. Deeply sampled blood TCRbeta repertoires from subjects exposed to, actively infected with, or recovered from COVID-19 were included in the dataset. Where HLA class I and class II types were available, the types were taken from metadata supplied by the sample provider, not from assay-based typing. Study-wide conclusions, independent of this receptor: The quantity of clinical and demographic metadata differed by source and by participant and was supplied without curation.

The CDR3 goes from the cysteine to the phenylalanine over 13 residues. The only DNA kept is the CDR3, 39 bases in frame from the first base. The CDR1 and CDR2 encoded by the germline V gene are MNHEY and SVGEGT. V loses 5 bases of germline sequence and J loses 7 bases, and the interval between the two ends is 12 bases. Each collaborating institution followed its own protocols to collect whole blood in K2EDTA tubes. For TCRbeta analysis, collaborator samples were shipped as frozen whole blood, as isolated PBMCs, or as DNA extracted from either sample type. This clonotype was sampled from a man aged 30-40 years with acute or convalescent COVID-19. The sequenced sample was peripheral blood. The V and J genes are TRBV6-2 or TRBV6-3 and TRBJ1-5; TRBD1 could be the D gene, as 5 bases match. The CDR3 reads CASSRGNEQPQHF. The DNA sequence is TGTGCCAGCAGTAGGGGAAACGAACAGCCCCAGCATTTT.